This T cell receptor beta chain was profiled in a study of beta chain features in type 1 diabetes. Sequenced material consisted of expressed TCRB transcripts (all of the isolated RNA was reverse transcribed). TCRdb's table, derived via immunoSEQ multiplex PCR, lists solely in-frame clones and lacks some. The repertoire includes hundreds of thousands of clones, roughly 13% of them detected once, and just under 0.04% sits in the top ten. Study outcomes and limitations: TCRB CDR3 length was moderately but significantly reduced in all four CD4+ subsets of Type 1 diabetes patients. Type 1 diabetes patients had fewer VDJ junction insertions and more deletions.

Concerning this clone: What it recognizes is unknown.

CDR3 length: 15 residues. Germline V lookup: CDR1 SGHDT, CDR2 YYEEEE. The V end lost 0 bases, the J end lost 1 base, and 10 bases lay between the germline ends. This sequence was found in a man aged 18-30 years with type 1 diabetes. The sample consisted of naive CD4+ T cells from blood. The rearrangement joins TRBV5-6 to TRBJ1-1; D not certain. The CDR3 sequence: CASSLEVKGNTEAFF. The CDR3 DNA is TGTGCCAGCAGCTTGGAGGTGAAGGGGAACACTGAAGCTTTCTTT.